The 15 T cell receptor beta chains reported below all come from one sample, sequenced in a study of CD8 T cell repertoires and HIV-1 epitope variants. Sequencing was performed with immunoSEQ multiplex PCR; in TCRdb, only in-frame clones are kept and a portion is missing. The sample contains 80,000 to 95,000 clones, 70% to 75% of which appear only once. Sequencing was done on a sample of uncultured baseline CD8+ T cells from peripheral blood mononuclear cells (PBMCs). All receptors derive from a male donor with HIV.

J is TRBJ1-2 and V is TRBV6-1; tentative D call: TRBD1 (5 bases). The CDR3 has 13 residues. Trimming cost V 8 bases and J 7 bases, with 17 bases left between them. From germline, CDR1 is MNHNS and CDR2 SASEGT. As DNA, the CDR3 is TGTGCCAGCGTGGCCGCGCCCCAGGGTGGCTACACCTTC. Its translation: CASVAAPQGGYTF.

This chain connects TRBV2 to TRBJ2-7, with 9 positions matching TRBD1. The length of the CDR3 is 15 residues. Per the germline V gene, CDR1 is SNHLY and CDR2 is FYNNEI. V shed 2 bases, J shed 2 bases, and the junction held 4 bases outside the gene matches. CDR3 nucleotide sequence: TGTGCCAGCAGTGAACTCTGGACAGGGGCCTACGAGCAGTACTTC. Amino acids: CASSELWTGAYEQYF.

This clone was picked up a small number of times. The chain has TRBV5-1 and TRBJ2-4; TRBD1 matches at 7 bases. This CDR3 is built from 16 residues. V shed 0 bases and J 3 bases; nucleotides not matched to a gene: 6. The germline V gene has CDR1 SGHRS and CDR2 YFSETQ. The CDR3 spells CASSLDRAGGKNIQYF. The CDR3 bases are TGCGCCAGCAGCTTGGACCGGGCAGGGGGCAAAAACATTCAGTACTTC.

This clone has a handful of counts. V usage is TRBV5-1 and J usage is TRBJ2-5; D perhaps matches TRBD2 (5 bases). The CDR3 loop spans 15 amino acids. V lost 1 base, J lost 2 bases, and 12 bases lay in between. CDR1 and CDR2 (germline): SGHRS, YFSETQ. CDR3 sequence: CASSLLGSGQETQYF. The CDR3 nucleotides read TGCGCCAGCAGCTTGCTAGGGAGTGGACAAGAGACCCAGTACTTC.

The CDR3 spells CASSSGPGNYEQYF. The CDR3 DNA follows: TGTGCCAGCAGTTCGGGACCGGGTAACTACGAGCAGTACTTC. This chain uses TRBV7-2 with TRBJ2-7, with D perhaps TRBD1 or TRBD2 (5 bases each). Trimming shortened V by 6 bases and J by 3 bases, and 15 bases separated the two germline ends. The CDR3 is 14 residues long. CDR1 SGHTA and CDR2 FQGNSA come from the germline V gene.

As DNA, the CDR3 is TGTGCCAGCAGTACTACAGGAAACTACGAGCAGTACTTC. Its protein product is CASSTTGNYEQYF. The V call is TRBV6-1, the J call TRBJ2-7; D may be TRBD1 (5 bases). Germline-derived CDR1 and CDR2 are MNHNS and SASEGT. V lost 5 bases to trimming and J lost 3 bases, with 11 bases between them. This CDR3 comprises 13 residues.

This clone has a single count. The chain uses TRBV7-6 and TRBJ2-5, with 7 bases aligning to TRBD2. V dropped 9 bases and J dropped 3; count of bases not matched to a gene: 10. Germline assignment: CDR1 SGHVS and CDR2 FNYEAQ. CDR3 length: 14 amino acids. CDR3 sequence: CASKDDLAEETQYF. The CDR3 DNA reads TGTGCCAGTAAGGACGATCTAGCGGAAGAGACCCAGTACTTC.

Points on this clone: This sample includes further DNA sequences coding for the same CDR3. The rearrangement links TRBV28 to TRBJ2-7; a possible D gene is TRBD2 (5 bases). Germline V CDR1 and CDR2: MDHEN, SYDVKM. The CDR3 runs 11 residues. The V gene lost 5 bases and the J gene lost 6 bases, with 8 bases spanning the gap. CDR3 sequence reads: CASSLGAEQYF. DNA of the CDR3: TGTGCCAGCAGTCTGGGAGCCGAGCAGTACTTC.

The genes are TRBV6-6 and TRBJ1-5; 8 bases fit TRBD1. The trim removed 6 bases at V and 7 bases at J, leaving 11 bases unmatched. The CDR3 contains 15 residues. Germline V gene sequence: CDR1 MNHNY, CDR2 SVGAGI (reference sequence). CDR3 residues: CASRLNGQGQQPQHF. CDR3 nucleotides: TGTGCCAGCAGACTAAATGGACAGGGACAGCAGCCCCAGCATTTT.

This clone occurred a few times. V is TRBV5-1 and J is TRBJ2-6; D not resolved. V was cut by 6 bases and J by 0 bases, with 10 bases left in between. The length of the CDR3 is 15 residues. Germline values: CDR1 SGHRS, CDR2 YFSETQ. CDR3 protein: CASTLRLSGANVLTF. CDR3 in DNA: TGCGCCAGCACCCTCCGACTCTCTGGGGCCAACGTCCTGACTTTC.

The chain combines TRBV7-3 with TRBJ2-1, with D uncertain. The CDR3 is 13 residues long. In germline, CDR1 is SGHTA, CDR2 FQGTGA. V was clipped by 5 bases and J by 6 bases, with 11 bases between them. The CDR3 is CASSREGLNEQFF. For the CDR3, the DNA is TGTGCCAGCAGCAGAGAAGGCCTCAATGAGCAGTTCTTC.

In its sample, this clone was seen a few times. The V call is TRBV5-5, the J call TRBJ2-5, with TRBD2 as a possible D gene (5 bases). The CDR3 consists of 15 residues. V lost 3 bases to trimming and J lost 2 bases, with 14 bases between them. Germline CDR1 and CDR2: SGHKS and YYEKEE (reference sequence). CDR3 nucleotide sequence: TGTGCCAGCAGCTCCGCCGGGATAGATCAAGAGACCCAGTACTTC. This encodes CASSSAGIDQETQYF.

This clone was seen only a few times. The chain combines TRBV29-1 with TRBJ1-5; D is unclear. In germline, CDR1 is SQVTM, CDR2 ANQGSEA. The V and J ends lost 4 bases and 0 bases respectively, with 7 bases between them. The CDR3 extends over 13 amino acids. The CDR3 bases are TGCAGCGTTGCAGCAGATAGCAATCAGCCCCAGCATTTT. Translated: CSVAADSNQPQHF.

V gene TRBV30 combines with J gene TRBJ2-2, with 7 bases lining up with TRBD1. After removal of 3 bases from V and 2 bases from J, the junction contained 3 bases not matched to a gene. The length of the CDR3 is 14 residues. Germline values: CDR1 GTSNPN, CDR2 SVGIG (reference sequence). DNA for the CDR3: TGTGCCTGGAGGGGACAGAGCAACACCGGGGAGCTGTTTTTT. Residues: CAWRGQSNTGELFF.

The rearrangement links TRBV7-6 to TRBJ2-7, with 7 bases aligning to TRBD1. This CDR3 is 16 amino acids long. The trim removed 5 bases at V and 5 bases at J, leaving 15 bases unmatched. Germline V gene lookup returns CDR1 SGHVS and CDR2 FNYEAQ. The CDR3 DNA reads TGTGCCAGCAGCCTAGGTCCTCCAGGACAGGCCCACGAGCAGTACTTC. Translation gives CASSLGPPGQAHEQYF.